These 15 T cell receptor beta chains were sequenced from one sample in a study of blood T cell repertoires in COVID-19. Some clones are missing from TCRdb's copy, which holds only in-frame ones; the method was immunoSEQ multiplex PCR. Of roughly 70,000 clones listed, approximately 90% are singletons. Sequencing input: peripheral blood. The receptors come from a middle-aged man with COVID-19, enrolled during active disease.

As regards this clone: A junction boundary mismatches the germline segment, possibly from a read error. V gene TRBV19 combines with J gene TRBJ2-3, with D possibly being TRBD2 (6 bases). Germline assignment: CDR1 LNHDA and CDR2 SQIVND (reference sequence). The CDR3 has 14 residues. CDR3 nucleotides: TGTGCCAGTAGTTTGTCCGGGAGCAGAGATACGCAGTATTTT. Translation: CASSLSGSRDTQYF.

The chain carries TRBV3-1 (or the pseudogene TRBV3-2) and TRBJ2-3, with 10 bases matching TRBD2. After removal of 1 base from V and 6 bases from J, the junction contained 7 bases not matched to a gene. This CDR3 has 16 amino acids. Germline V gene lookup returns CDR1 LGHDT and CDR2 YNNKEL (reference sequence). In DNA form, the CDR3 reads TGTGCCAGCAGCCAAGCTAGCGGGAGTGGTATCGATACGCAGTATTTT. As protein: CASSQASGSGIDTQYF.

The chain uses TRBV9 and TRBJ2-5; D might be TRBD1 (5 bases). Germline CDR1 reads SGDLS; CDR2 reads YYNGEE. This CDR3 is 15 amino acids long. Trimming pared 0 bases from V and 2 bases from J, leaving 11 bases between. The CDR3 sequence: CASSVDTGRQETQYF. The CDR3 region has the DNA TGTGCCAGCAGCGTAGACACAGGTCGACAAGAGACCCAGTACTTC.

V usage is TRBV21-1 and J usage is TRBJ2-4; the table's TRBD1 call for D was not verified on the DNA. TRBV21-1 is labeled a pseudogene. The CDR3 extends over 20 amino acids. The CDR3 loop reads CASSKAARTGRREPKNIQYF. The DNA for the CDR3 is TGTGCCAGCAGCAAAGCAGCGAGGACAGGGAGACGGGAGCCCAAAAACATTCAGTACTTC.

The gene calls are TRBV25-1 and TRBJ2-7, with 8 bases matching TRBD2. This CDR3 is 14 amino acids long. The germline CDR1 and CDR2 sequences are MGHDK and SYGVNS. Germline trimming cut 4 bases from V and 0 bases from J; bases unmatched to any gene: 2. The CDR3 DNA follows: TGTGCCAGCAGTGTGAGCGGGAGCTCCTACGAGCAGTACTTC. This gives the protein CASSVSGSSYEQYF.

The V gene is TRBV28, the J gene TRBJ1-5, with TRBD1 as a possible D gene (6 bases). The length of the CDR3 is 14 residues. V was trimmed by 6 bases and J by 7 bases, leaving 16 bases between them. CDR1 MDHEN and CDR2 SYDVKM come from the germline V gene. DNA for the CDR3: TGTGCCAGCAGCACCGACAGGTTTCTGCAGCCCCAGCATTTT. Translation gives CASSTDRFLQPQHF. Based on the CDR3 plus reference TRBV28 and TRBJ1-5, the full variable domain is DVKVTQSSRYLVKRTGEKVFLECVQDMDHENMFWYRQDPGLGLRLIYFSYDVKMKEKGDIPEGYSVSREKKERFSLILESASTNQTSMYLCASSTDRFLQPQHFGDGTRLSIL.

The DNA for the CDR3 is TGCGCCAGCAGCCAAGCTCTGACAGAAGTGTATGGCTACACCTTC. Protein product: CASSQALTEVYGYTF. V and J are TRBV4-1 and TRBJ1-2; the D gene is possibly TRBD1 (5 bases). This CDR3 has 15 residues. V shed 1 base and J shed 5 bases, with 14 bases lying between them. Germline V gene lookup returns CDR1 MGHRA and CDR2 YSYEKL.

The chain links TRBV12-5 to TRBJ2-7; 8 nucleotides match TRBD1. The V gene end was trimmed by 4 bases and the J gene end by 2 bases; junction bases not matched to a gene: 7. This CDR3 contains 15 residues. Germline values: CDR1 LGHNT, CDR2 FRNRAP. The CDR3: CASGYLSQGAYEQYF. CDR3 coding DNA: TGTGCTAGTGGTTATCTATCACAGGGGGCCTACGAGCAGTACTTC.

The CDR3 is CASSGDRGSYEQYF. For the CDR3, the DNA is TGTGCCAGCAGCGGGGACAGGGGGTCCTACGAGCAGTACTTC. This chain uses TRBV9 with TRBJ2-7; 11 bases match TRBD1. There are 14 residues in the CDR3. Germline-derived CDR1 and CDR2 are SGDLS and YYNGEE. V shed 3 bases and J 1 base; nucleotides not matched to a gene: 0.

The chain uses TRBV28 and TRBJ1-2; the D is unclear. V lost 2 bases and J 8 bases, leaving 12 bases between the germline ends. Germline V gene data show CDR1 as MDHEN and CDR2 as SYDVKM. The CDR3 length is 13 residues. The CDR3 DNA reads TGTGCCAGCAGTTTAGGAGAATACGGCGGCTACACCTTC. It encodes CASSLGEYGGYTF.

The chain's CDR3 is CASGLAALAGPSREQFF. The DNA for the CDR3 is TGTGCTAGTGGTTTGGCAGCACTAGCGGGACCATCACGGGAGCAGTTCTTC. The V call is TRBV12-5, the J call TRBJ2-1, with 10 bases identical to TRBD2. Unmatched junction bases numbered 13, after V lost 1 base and J lost 10 bases. The CDR3 is 17 amino acids. Per the germline V gene, CDR1 is LGHNT and CDR2 is FRNRAP.

The chain recombines TRBV11-2 with TRBJ2-7, with TRBD2 as a possible D gene (5 bases). Germline loops: CDR1 SGHAT, CDR2 FQNNGV. This CDR3 contains 14 residues. Trimming removed 2 bases from V and 7 bases from J, with 15 bases in between. CDR3 in amino acids: CASSLLLGSGEQYV. CDR3 nucleotide sequence: TGTGCCAGCAGCTTACTACTGGGTTCGGGGGAGCAGTACGTC.

The gene calls are TRBV5-1 and TRBJ1-2; 7 nucleotides agree with TRBD1. V shed 4 bases, J shed 8 bases, and the junction held 5 bases outside the gene matches. Germline V lookup: CDR1 SGHRS, CDR2 YFSETQ. CDR3 length equals 12 residues. The CDR3 bases are TGCGCCAGCAGCCTTCAGGGGGAGGGCTACACCTTC. Translation gives CASSLQGEGYTF.

CDR3 nucleotides: TGCGCCAGCAGCTTGTTGGCGGGAGGGACATATGAGCAGTTCTTC. This codes for CASSLLAGGTYEQFF. This chain joins TRBV5-1 and TRBJ2-1; 9 nucleotides line up with TRBD2. After removal of 1 base from V and 8 bases from J, the junction contained 7 bases not matched to a gene. CDR1 is SGHRS, CDR2 YFSETQ, per germline. The CDR3 consists of 15 residues. Filled out from reference TRBV5-1 and TRBJ2-1, the complete variable domain reads KAGVTQTPRYLIKTRGQQVTLSCSPISGHRSVSWYQQTPGQGLQFLFEYFSETQRNKGNFPGRFSGRQFSNSRSEMNVSTLELGDSALYLCASSLLAGGTYEQFFGPGTRLTVL.

The rearrangement links TRBV9 to TRBJ2-1; the D is unclear. Germline-derived CDR1 and CDR2 are SGDLS and YYNGEE. The V and J ends lost 3 bases and 4 bases respectively, with 8 bases between them. The CDR3 runs to 13 residues. CDR3: CASSGLSYNEQFF. The CDR3 nucleotides are TGTGCCAGCAGCGGCCTGAGTTACAATGAGCAGTTCTTC.